One T cell receptor beta chain is described in this entry. Its antigen is still unknown. The sample is drawn from a study of blood T cells in healthy people across ages. Overall study context: Every two T cells gave about one barcoded beta molecule via template switching. Notes on the study in general: The study could not conclusively compare naive and antigen-experienced cells, given its unsorted PBMCs. CMV status of donors was unknown, possibly confounding expanded clonotype changes.

The V and J ends lost 1 base and 2 bases, in that order; junction bases with no gene match: 4. The CDR3 extends over 15 amino acids. CDR1 is SGHRS and CDR2 is YFSETQ in the germline V gene. Next came a second PCR, run for about 7 to 12 cycles, which used a sample-barcoded 5' primer along with a J-beta primer mix. MiXCR was run by TCRdb on the 5' RACE reads, yielding one entry per CDR3 protein. The repertoire holds around 650,000 distinct CDR3 sequences, with around 41% as singletons. The J gene is TRBJ2-5, the V gene TRBV5-1, with TRBD2 matching 8 bases. The receptor was derived from a man aged 80 or over in good health. Sample: blood. The CDR3, as DNA: TGCGCCAGCAGCTTGATTACGGGAGGGCAAGAGACCCAGTACTTC. Translated: CASSLITGGQETQYF.